Below are 21 T cell receptor beta chains sequenced from a single sample in a study of blood T cell repertoires in COVID-19. Sequencing was performed with immunoSEQ multiplex PCR; in TCRdb, only in-frame clones are kept and a portion is missing. The sample shows 280,000 or so clones, about 83% of them seen only once. The sequenced material came from PBMCs or T cells enriched from blood (not recorded which). The receptors were gathered from a woman aged 40 to 50 who had recovered from COVID-19.

The chain couples TRBV10-3 to TRBJ2-3; 8 positions match TRBD2. This CDR3 is 13 amino acids long. The trim removed 10 bases at V and 5 bases at J, leaving 8 bases unmatched. Looked up from germline, CDR1 is ENHRY and CDR2 is SYGVKD. The CDR3 protein is CATLEAGEDTQYF. The CDR3 DNA follows: TGTGCCACCCTCGAAGCGGGAGAAGATACGCAGTATTTT.

Only one count was recorded for this clone. The chain uses TRBV9 and TRBJ2-3, with 7 nucleotides matching TRBD2. With V trimmed by 4 bases and J by 4 bases, 6 bases remained unmatched. Germline lookup yields CDR1 SGDLS and CDR2 YYNGEE. The CDR3 length is 14 residues. CDR3: CASSYGLVADTQYF. The CDR3 DNA reads as TGTGCCAGCAGCTACGGACTAGTCGCAGATACGCAGTATTTT.

The chain has TRBV19 and TRBJ1-5, with TRBD1 matching 7 bases. Germline assignment: CDR1 LNHDA and CDR2 SQIVND (reference sequence). This CDR3 is built from 15 residues. Trimming took 7 bases from V and 6 from J; bases not matched to a gene: 12. Here the CDR3 reads CASMAGQTTGQPQHF. CDR3 sequence (DNA): TGTGCCAGTATGGCGGGACAGACTACGGGTCAGCCCCAGCATTTT.

The J gene is TRBJ1-5, the V gene TRBV7-2; possible D gene TRBD1, 6 bases. V lost 8 bases, J lost 3 bases, and 11 bases lay in between. CDR3 length: 13 amino acids. Germline V gives CDR1 SGHTA, CDR2 FQGNSA. The CDR3 is CASADRYNQPQHF. CDR3 nucleotides: TGTGCCAGCGCCGACAGGTACAATCAGCCCCAGCATTTT.

The chain links TRBV3-1 (or the pseudogene TRBV3-2) to TRBJ1-2, with D possibly matching TRBD1 (5 bases). CDR1 and CDR2 (germline): LGHDT, YNNKEL (reference sequence). V was trimmed by 11 bases and J by 0 bases, leaving 22 bases between them. The CDR3 sequence is 16 residues long. The CDR3 sequence is CAEWGRERGANYGYTF. Written as DNA, the CDR3 is TGTGCCGAGTGGGGCAGAGAAAGAGGAGCTAACTATGGCTACACCTTC.

On this clone: The sample carries other DNA sequences with the same CDR3. The chain employs TRBV29-1 and TRBJ2-7; TRBD1 matches at 9 bases. This CDR3 has 12 residues. The germline V gene has CDR1 SQVTM and CDR2 ANQGSEA. The junction had 4 bases not matched to a gene; V was cut back by 6 bases and J by 4 bases. Here the CDR3 reads CSVGQGTYEQYF. CDR3 sequence (DNA): TGCAGCGTCGGACAGGGGACTTACGAGCAGTACTTC.

The chain combines TRBV5-1 with TRBJ1-4; TRBD1 matches at 7 bases. This CDR3 has 15 residues. The V gene end was trimmed by 4 bases and the J gene end by 4 bases; junction bases not matched to a gene: 7. Germline loops: CDR1 SGHRS, CDR2 YFSETQ. CDR3 DNA sequence: TGCGCCAGCAGCACAGGACAGGCACTTAATGAAAAACTGTTTTTT. Residues: CASSTGQALNEKLFF.

The chain joins TRBV5-1 to TRBJ1-2; D unclear. Trimming shortened V by 0 bases and J by 13 bases, and 10 bases separated the two germline ends. This CDR3 has 11 residues. Germline CDR1 SGHRS, CDR2 YFSETQ. CDR3 nucleotides: TGCGCCAGCAGCTTGGTCCCACGGGGCACCTTC. Residues: CASSLVPRGTF.

The chain is built from TRBV7-8 and TRBJ2-5; the D gene is possibly TRBD1 (5 bases). The germline V gene has CDR1 SGHVS and CDR2 FQNEAQ. With 8 bases removed from V and 1 base from J, the gap between germline ends came to 11 bases. CDR3 length: 13 residues. The DNA for the CDR3 is TGTGCCAGCGGGGCTGGGGTCCAAGAGACCCAGTACTTC. It codes for CASGAGVQETQYF.

CDR3: CASSFVGGGINEQFF. Here the CDR3 DNA reads TGTGCCAGCAGTTTCGTCGGAGGAGGTATAAATGAGCAGTTCTTC. The gene calls are TRBV28 and TRBJ2-1; D perhaps matches TRBD2 (5 bases). The germline gives CDR1 MDHEN, CDR2 SYDVKM. CDR3 size: 15 residues. Trimming pared 3 bases from V and 7 bases from J, leaving 16 bases between. Full variable domain (remainder filled in from reference TRBV28 and TRBJ2-1): DVKVTQSSRYLVKRTGEKVFLECVQDMDHENMFWYRQDPGLGLRLIYFSYDVKMKEKGDIPEGYSVSREKKERFSLILESASTNQTSMYLCASSFVGGGINEQFFGPGTRLTVL.

The V and J genes are TRBV28 and TRBJ2-3; 7 bases line up with TRBD2. Germline V CDR1 and CDR2: MDHEN, SYDVKM. This CDR3 comprises 12 residues. The V segment lost 9 bases and the J segment 1 base; nucleotides outside the gene matches: 1. This CDR3 reads CASRGGTDTQYF. In nucleotides, the CDR3 is TGTGCCAGTCGGGGGGGCACAGATACGCAGTATTTT.

The rearrangement uses TRBV10-2 and TRBJ2-5, with 13 bases fitting TRBD2. CDR1 WSHSY and CDR2 SAAADI come from the germline V gene. With V trimmed by 3 bases and J by 5 bases, 6 bases remained unmatched. The CDR3 covers 16 residues. Here the CDR3 reads CASSEWTSGSGETQYF. CDR3 DNA: TGCGCCAGCAGTGAATGGACTAGCGGGAGCGGGGAGACCCAGTACTTC.

This chain uses TRBV6-6 with TRBJ2-7; 13 bases map to TRBD2. Germline V gene sequence: CDR1 MNHNY, CDR2 SVGAGI (reference sequence). CDR3 length: 17 amino acids. V lost 5 bases and J lost 1; bases outside the gene matches: 8. In DNA form, the CDR3 reads TGTGCCAGCAGTCTACTAGCGGGAGGGCCCACATCCTACGAGCAGTACTTC. This sequence encodes CASSLLAGGPTSYEQYF.

The genes are TRBV9 and TRBJ1-2; 7 bases align to TRBD1. Germline-derived CDR1 and CDR2 are SGDLS and YYNGEE. This CDR3 spans 16 amino acids. After removal of 4 bases from V and 1 base from J, the junction contained 10 bases not matched to a gene. CDR3 nucleotides: TGTGCCAGCAGCCCCCGACAGGGAGTGGGTAACTATGGCTACACCTTC. Amino acids: CASSPRQGVGNYGYTF.

This clone has only one observation. The chain links TRBV3-1 (or the pseudogene TRBV3-2) to TRBJ2-1, with 14 positions matching TRBD2. This CDR3 has 18 amino acids. Germline loops: CDR1 LGHDT, CDR2 YNNKEL (reference sequence). V gave up 0 bases and J gave up 13 bases; unmatched junction bases: 14. The CDR3 sequence is CASSQDRPTSGRVRGQFF. The DNA for the CDR3 is TGTGCCAGCAGCCAAGACCGCCCGACTAGCGGGAGGGTTCGGGGACAGTTCTTC.

This clone was seen a handful of times. CDR3 region: CASSLGVLALPRYEQYF. The CDR3 DNA sequence: TGTGCCAGCAGCTTAGGCGTACTAGCTCTACCGCGTTACGAGCAGTACTTC. The chain employs TRBV7-9 and TRBJ2-7; tentatively, D is TRBD2 (6 bases). CDR1 and CDR2 from the germline V gene are SEHNR and FQNEAQ (reference sequence). This CDR3 region has 17 residues. The V end lost 1 base, the J end lost 4 bases, and 20 bases lay between the germline ends.

V usage is TRBV10-2 and J usage is TRBJ2-7; tentative D call: TRBD2 (5 bases). V lost 6 bases and J lost 0, with 12 bases in between. Germline CDR1 is WSHSY and CDR2 is SAAADI. CDR3 size: 14 residues. This chain's CDR3 is CASSPGLSSYEQYF. The CDR3 DNA is TGCGCCAGCAGCCCTGGACTGAGCTCCTACGAGCAGTACTTC.

The chain recombines TRBV7-8 with TRBJ2-3; 10 bases match TRBD1. This CDR3 spans 16 amino acids. After removal of 5 bases from V and 2 bases from J, the junction contained 7 bases not matched to a gene. Per germline, CDR1 SGHVS and CDR2 FQNEAQ. The CDR3, as DNA: TGTGCCAGCAGCGAGAGGACAGGGGGGACCACAGATACGCAGTATTTT. Its protein product is CASSERTGGTTDTQYF.

CDR3 protein: CASRGGGNTGELFF. CDR3 DNA sequence: TGTGCCAGTAGGGGCGGGGGTAACACCGGGGAGCTGTTTTTT. The chain joins TRBV19 to TRBJ2-2; the match to TRBD2 covers 7 bases. J was trimmed by 2 bases and V by 6 bases; bases with no gene match: 3. Per germline, CDR1 LNHDA and CDR2 SQIVND (reference sequence). This CDR3 region has 14 residues.

This clone was seen only a few times. The rearrangement uses TRBV4-3 and TRBJ2-5, with D possibly matching TRBD2 (7 bases). This CDR3 is built from 15 residues. Germline V gene sequence: CDR1 LGHNA, CDR2 YSLEER. The germline V and J ends were trimmed by 1 base and 4 bases, with 13 bases remaining between them. This CDR3 reads CASSQGRGGPETQYF. The CDR3, as DNA: TGCGCCAGCAGCCAAGGAAGGGGGGGGCCAGAGACCCAGTACTTC.

This clone appeared a single time. The genes are TRBV5-1 and TRBJ2-5; D not certain. V lost 1 base to trimming and J lost 0 bases, with 7 bases between them. The CDR3 is made up of 14 amino acids. The germline V gene has CDR1 SGHRS and CDR2 YFSETQ. The CDR3 DNA reads as TGCGCCAGCAGCTTGCGGTCGGACCAAGAGACCCAGTACTTC. As protein: CASSLRSDQETQYF.